Each of the 20 T cell receptor beta chains below was sequenced from the same sample in a study of molecular identifiers for immune sequencing clone quantification. TCRdb re-called the PCR reads through MiXCR, storing one row per CDR3 protein. Among under 600,000 distinct CDR3 sequences listed, 20% to 25% were seen once. What was sequenced was naive CD8+ T cells from blood, with Jurkat cell RNA spiked in. Subset denoted: FACS-sorted CD8+CD4-CCR7+CD45RA+ naive T cells. Receptor source: a human donor in good health. Some libraries in this study had Jurkat cell RNA spiked in.

This clonotype was picked up many times. V usage is TRBV2 and J usage is TRBJ1-2; the D gene is possibly TRBD1 (6 bases). The CDR3 runs to 15 residues. V shed 3 bases and J shed 4 bases, with 15 bases lying between them. Germline CDR1 SNHLY, CDR2 FYNNEI. CDR3 sequence reads: CASSELVMTGYGYTF. CDR3 nucleotide sequence: TGTGCCAGCAGTGAGCTTGTCATGACAGGCTATGGCTACACCTTC. Supplemented by reference TRBV2 and TRBJ1-2, the full variable domain reads EPEVTQTPSHQVTQMGQEVILRCVPISNHLYFYWYRQILGQKVEFLVSFYNNEISEKSEIFDDQFSVERPDGSNFTLKIRSTKLEDSAMYFCASSELVMTGYGYTFGSGTRLTVV.

Many counts were recorded for this clonotype. V usage is TRBV28 and J usage is TRBJ2-3; no clear D gene. Germline CDR1 and CDR2: MDHEN and SYDVKM. This CDR3 region has 14 residues. Trimming took 7 bases from V and 0 from J, leaving 11 bases between them. The CDR3 DNA follows: TGTGCCAGCATTGAGACCGCTAGCACAGATACGCAGTATTTT. Translation: CASIETASTDTQYF.

Concerning this clonotype itself: Given a much more abundant clone one base away, this may be a read error. CDR3 loop: CASSSVPGTAYEQHF. CDR3 sequence (DNA): TGCGCCAGCAGCTCTGTTCCCGGGACGGCCTACGAGCAGCACTTC. V gene TRBV5-1 combines with J gene TRBJ2-7, with D perhaps assigned TRBD1 or TRBD2 (5 bases each). Germline V CDR1 and CDR2: SGHRS, YFSETQ. This CDR3 spans 15 amino acids.

This clonotype was detected many times. The chain links TRBV27 to TRBJ2-7; possible D gene TRBD2, 6 bases. The CDR3 runs to 14 residues. The germline V and J ends were trimmed by 10 bases and 9 bases, with 25 bases remaining between them. Germline V gene lookup returns CDR1 MNHEY and CDR2 SMNVEV (reference sequence). CDR3 sequence (DNA): TGTGCCACCCGGGGAACGGACTACCCATTGGGGCAGTACTTC. This gives the protein CATRGTDYPLGQYF.

In this sample, this clonotype turned up many times. This chain uses TRBV12-3 or TRBV12-4 with TRBJ2-7, with 7 bases aligning to TRBD2. V was clipped by 4 bases and J by 3 bases; unmatched bases: 0. The CDR3 runs 12 residues. CDR3 amino acids: CASSSGGYEQYF. In DNA, the CDR3 is TGTGCCAGCAGTTCGGGGGGCTACGAGCAGTACTTC.

A few counts support this clonotype. The V gene is TRBV11-2, the J gene TRBJ2-7, with 7 bases lining up with TRBD1. Germline V gene data show CDR1 as SGHAT and CDR2 as FQNNGV. The trim removed 5 bases at V and 4 bases at J, leaving 8 bases unmatched. This CDR3 is 14 amino acids long. The CDR3 DNA follows: TGTGCCAGCAGCCAATCCCCAGGGGGATACGAGCAGTACTTC. Translation: CASSQSPGGYEQYF.

This chain links TRBV7-9 with TRBJ2-7, with 7 nucleotides matching TRBD2. V lost 7 bases to trimming and J lost 0 bases; unmatched junction nucleotides: 9. Germline V CDR1 and CDR2: SEHNR, FQNEAQ (reference sequence). CDR3 size: 15 residues. CDR3 in amino acids: CASTFRDYSSYEQYF. CDR3 nucleotide sequence: TGTGCCAGCACCTTCCGGGACTACAGCTCCTACGAGCAGTACTTC.

As regards this clonotype: One junction end disagrees with the germline gene, perhaps due to a read error. The V and J genes are TRBV10-1 and TRBJ2-1; a weak D match, TRBD1 (6 bases). Germline V gene data show CDR1 as WNHNN and CDR2 as SYGVQD (reference sequence). This CDR3 has 16 residues. DNA for the CDR3: TGCGCCAGCAGCGAGTATCCAGGGGATACCTACAATGAGCAGCTCTTC. It yields the protein CASSEYPGDTYNEQLF.

A note on this clonotype: A much larger clone differs from this one at a single base, so this may be a read error. CDR3 nucleotides: TGCAGCGTTGAAGGGTCTCTGGGAGCGGACCTCCCCTATGGCTACACCTTC. It encodes CSVEGSLGADLPYGYTF. The gene calls are TRBV29-1 and TRBJ1-2; D gene uncertain. Germline values: CDR1 SQVTM, CDR2 ANQGSEA. This CDR3 comprises 17 residues. V was clipped by 1 base and J by 4 bases, with 22 bases between them. Full variable domain (remainder filled in from reference TRBV29-1 and TRBJ1-2): SAVISQKPSRDICQRGTSLTIQCQVDSQVTMMFWYRQQPGQSLTLIATANQGSEATYESGFVIDKFPISRPNLTFSTLTVSNMSPEDSSIYLCSVEGSLGADLPYGYTFGSGTRLTVV.

This rearrangement joins TRBV20-1 to TRBJ2-7, with TRBD1 as a possible D gene (5 bases). Trimming removed 1 base at V and 1 base at J, with 8 bases between. Germline CDR1 DFQATT, CDR2 SNEGSKA (reference sequence). The CDR3 length is 13 residues. The chain's CDR3 is CSARAGFSYEQYF. CDR3 nucleotides: TGCAGTGCTAGAGCAGGGTTTTCCTACGAGCAGTACTTC.

This clonotype was recorded many times. The chain uses TRBV27 and TRBJ1-5, with D possibly TRBD1 on 6 matching bases. Between the trimmed V and J ends, which lost 7 bases and 0 bases, there was a span of 19 bases. The CDR3 is made up of 17 amino acids. CDR1 and CDR2 (germline): MNHEY, SMNVEV (reference sequence). As DNA, the CDR3 is TGTGCCAGCAAATCCATAGGGGGACTGTTTAGCAATCAGCCCCAGCATTTT. Its translation: CASKSIGGLFSNQPQHF.

This clonotype has only a few counts. The chain links TRBV11-2 to TRBJ2-1; 7 nucleotides line up with TRBD2. This CDR3 is built from 15 residues. Germline lookup yields CDR1 SGHAT and CDR2 FQNNGV. The V segment lost 5 bases and the J segment 4 bases; nucleotides outside the gene matches: 8. DNA of the CDR3: TGTGCCAGCAGCGTTGGGGGGGGTTTTTACAATGAGCAGTTCTTC. Its translation: CASSVGGGFYNEQFF.

This clonotype occurred a few times. The conserved closing phenylalanine or tryptophan is absent in this CDR3, likely reflecting a read error. The J gene is TRBJ2-7, the V gene TRBV20-1; possibly TRBD1 or TRBD2 for D (5 bases each). Germline lookup yields CDR1 DFQATT and CDR2 SNEGSKA (reference sequence). The CDR3 extends over 14 amino acids. This chain's CDR3 is CRVLDRDHPYEQYS. The CDR3 coding sequence is TGCAGAGTGCTAGACCGGGACCATCCCTACGAGCAGTACTCC.

This clonotype has only a few counts. The chain joins TRBV30 to TRBJ1-5, with D unresolved. The germline gives CDR1 GTSNPN, CDR2 SVGIG (reference sequence). Trimming cost V 2 bases and J 8 bases, with 13 bases left between them. This CDR3 is 13 amino acids long. CDR3 sequence reads: CAWSLTSGEPQHF. As DNA, the CDR3 is TGTGCCTGGAGTCTCACCAGCGGGGAGCCCCAGCATTTT.

J is TRBJ2-7 and V is TRBV12-3 or TRBV12-4; 11 bases line up with TRBD1. The CDR3 covers 15 residues. V lost 6 bases to trimming and J lost 5 bases; unmatched junction nucleotides: 9. The CDR3 reads CASSSGTGGNHEQYF. The CDR3 region has the DNA TGTGCCAGCAGCTCCGGGACAGGGGGTAACCACGAGCAGTACTTC.

A note on this clonotype: A much larger clone sits a single nucleotide away, making a read error possible. V is TRBV20-1 and J is TRBJ1-5; D not certain. V dropped 6 bases and J dropped 5 bases, with 14 bases sitting between them. This CDR3 is built from 13 residues. Germline CDR1 is DFQATT and CDR2 is SNEGSKA (reference sequence). CDR3 nucleotides: TGCAGTGCCGTTCCTTCGGGCGATCAGCCCCAGCATTTT. This encodes CSAVPSGDQPQHF.

At least ten counts were recorded for this clonotype. This chain uses TRBV7-9 with TRBJ2-5; a possible D gene is TRBD1 (5 bases). CDR1 is SEHNR and CDR2 is FQNEAQ in the germline V gene (reference sequence). The CDR3 contains 14 residues. V shed 1 base and J shed 5 bases, with 11 bases lying between them. CDR3 sequence: CASSLGQIGETQYF. CDR3 in DNA: TGTGCCAGCAGCTTAGGACAGATCGGGGAGACCCAGTACTTC.

The genes are TRBV7-9 and TRBJ2-5, with 7 positions matching TRBD2. The CDR3 has 16 residues. The V gene end was trimmed by 2 bases and the J gene end by 0 bases; junction bases not matched to a gene: 6. Germline assignment: CDR1 SEHNR and CDR2 FQNEAQ (reference sequence). DNA for the CDR3: TGTGCCAGCAGCTTATGGGATCTAGCGGACCAAGAGACCCAGTACTTC. Translating gives CASSLWDLADQETQYF.

V and J are TRBV19 and TRBJ2-7; D might be TRBD2 (5 bases). The CDR3 consists of 15 residues. V was clipped by 1 base and J by 0 bases, with 10 bases between them. Germline V lookup: CDR1 LNHDA, CDR2 SQIVND (reference sequence). The CDR3 DNA sequence: TGTGCCAGTAGTATAGCGGACTCTAGCTCCTACGAGCAGTACTTC. Its translation is CASSIADSSSYEQYF. The variable domain in full, completed from reference TRBV19 and TRBJ2-7, reads DGGITQSPKYLFRKEGQNVTLSCEQNLNHDAMYWYRQDPGQGLRLIYYSQIVNDFQKGDIAEGYSVSREKKESFPLTVTSAQKNPTAFYLCASSIADSSSYEQYFGPGTRLTVT.

With regard to this clonotype: This may arise from a read error, as a much more abundant clone is one base away. The chain employs TRBV29-1 and TRBJ2-1, with 8 bases aligning to TRBD1. Germline CDR1 is SQVTM and CDR2 is ANQGSEA. The CDR3 covers 13 residues. CDR3 nucleotides: TGCAGCGTTCCGGGACAGGAGTACAAGGAGCAGTTCTTC. Its protein is CSVPGQEYKEQFF.